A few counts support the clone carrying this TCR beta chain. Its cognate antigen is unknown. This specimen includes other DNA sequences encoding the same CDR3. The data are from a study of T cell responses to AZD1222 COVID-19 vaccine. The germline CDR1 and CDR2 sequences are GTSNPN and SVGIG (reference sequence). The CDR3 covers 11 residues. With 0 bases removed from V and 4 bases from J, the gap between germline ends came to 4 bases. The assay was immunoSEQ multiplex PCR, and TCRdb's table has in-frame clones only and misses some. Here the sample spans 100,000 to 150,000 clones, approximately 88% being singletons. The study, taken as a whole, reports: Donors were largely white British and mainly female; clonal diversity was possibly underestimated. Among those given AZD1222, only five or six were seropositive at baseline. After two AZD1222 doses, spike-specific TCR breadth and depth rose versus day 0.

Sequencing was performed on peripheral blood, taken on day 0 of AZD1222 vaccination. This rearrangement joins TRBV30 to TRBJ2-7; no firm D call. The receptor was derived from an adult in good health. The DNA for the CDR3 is TGTGCCTGGAGTGTACGTTACGAGCAGTACTTC. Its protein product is CAWSVRYEQYF.